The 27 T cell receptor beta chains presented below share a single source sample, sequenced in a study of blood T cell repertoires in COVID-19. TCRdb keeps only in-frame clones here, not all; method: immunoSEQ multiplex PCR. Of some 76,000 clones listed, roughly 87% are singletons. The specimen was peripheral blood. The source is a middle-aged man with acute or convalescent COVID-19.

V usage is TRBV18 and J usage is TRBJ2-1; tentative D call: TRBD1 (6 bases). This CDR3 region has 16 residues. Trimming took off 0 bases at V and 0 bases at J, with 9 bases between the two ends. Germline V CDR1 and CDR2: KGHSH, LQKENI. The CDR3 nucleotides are TGTGCCAGCTCACCACCCCAGGGGAGCTCCTACAATGAGCAGTTCTTC. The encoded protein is CASSPPQGSSYNEQFF.

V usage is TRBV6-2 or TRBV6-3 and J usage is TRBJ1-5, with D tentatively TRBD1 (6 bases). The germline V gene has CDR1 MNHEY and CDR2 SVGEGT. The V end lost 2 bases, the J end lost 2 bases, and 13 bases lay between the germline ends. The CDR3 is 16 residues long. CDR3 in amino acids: CASSYPTQGGNQPQHF. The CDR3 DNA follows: TGTGCCAGCAGTTACCCCACACAGGGAGGCAATCAGCCCCAGCATTTT.

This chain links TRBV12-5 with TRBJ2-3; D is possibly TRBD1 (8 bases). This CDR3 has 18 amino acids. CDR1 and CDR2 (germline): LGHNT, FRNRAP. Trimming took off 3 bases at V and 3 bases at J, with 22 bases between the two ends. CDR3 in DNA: TGTGCTAGTGGTTTCGGGGTCAAGACAGGGGAGGGGACAGATACGCAGTATTTT. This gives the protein CASGFGVKTGEGTDTQYF.

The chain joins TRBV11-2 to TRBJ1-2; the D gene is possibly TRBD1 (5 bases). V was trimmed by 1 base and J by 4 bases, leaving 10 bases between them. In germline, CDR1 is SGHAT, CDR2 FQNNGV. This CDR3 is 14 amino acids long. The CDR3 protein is CASSLATGIYGYTF. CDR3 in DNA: TGTGCCAGCAGCTTAGCCACAGGTATCTATGGCTACACCTTC.

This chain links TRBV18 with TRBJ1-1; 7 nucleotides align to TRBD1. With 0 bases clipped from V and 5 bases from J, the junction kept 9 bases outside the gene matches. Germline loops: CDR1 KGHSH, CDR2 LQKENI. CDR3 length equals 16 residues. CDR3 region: CASSPPTQGPRTEAFF. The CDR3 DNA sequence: TGTGCCAGCTCACCACCGACACAGGGGCCGAGGACTGAAGCTTTCTTT.

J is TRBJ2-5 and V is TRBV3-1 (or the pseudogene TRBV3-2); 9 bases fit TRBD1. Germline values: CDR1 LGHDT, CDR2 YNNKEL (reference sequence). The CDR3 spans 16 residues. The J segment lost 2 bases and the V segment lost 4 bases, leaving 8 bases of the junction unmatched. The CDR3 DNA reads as TGTGCCAGCAGCCGACGACAGGGGGGTAAACAAGAGACCCAGTACTTC. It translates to CASSRRQGGKQETQYF.

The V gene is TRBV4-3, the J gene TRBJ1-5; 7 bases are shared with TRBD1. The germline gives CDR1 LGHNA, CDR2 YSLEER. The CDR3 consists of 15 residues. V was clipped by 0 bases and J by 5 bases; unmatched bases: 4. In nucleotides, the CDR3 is TGCGCCAGCAGCCAAGATCGGCAGGGGGATCAGCCCCAGCATTTT. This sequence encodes CASSQDRQGDQPQHF.

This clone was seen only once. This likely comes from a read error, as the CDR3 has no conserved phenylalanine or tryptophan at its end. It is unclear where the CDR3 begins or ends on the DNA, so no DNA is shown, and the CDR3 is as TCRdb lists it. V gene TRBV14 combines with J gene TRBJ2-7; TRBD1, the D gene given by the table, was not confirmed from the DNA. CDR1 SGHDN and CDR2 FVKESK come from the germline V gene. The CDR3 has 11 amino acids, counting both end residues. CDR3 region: CASSQVVGHGY.

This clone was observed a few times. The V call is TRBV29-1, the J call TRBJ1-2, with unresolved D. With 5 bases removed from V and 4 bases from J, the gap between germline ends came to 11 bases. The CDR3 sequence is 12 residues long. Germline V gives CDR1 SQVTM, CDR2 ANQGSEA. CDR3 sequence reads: CSVSGDFYGYTF. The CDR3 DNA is TGCAGCGTTTCCGGAGACTTCTATGGCTACACCTTC.

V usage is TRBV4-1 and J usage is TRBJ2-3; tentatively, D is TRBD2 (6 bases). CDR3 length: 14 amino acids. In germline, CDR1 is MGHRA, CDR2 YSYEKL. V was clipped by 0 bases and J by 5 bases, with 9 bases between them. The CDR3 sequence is CASSQDGAGDTQYF. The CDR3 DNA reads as TGCGCCAGCAGCCAAGATGGAGCGGGAGATACGCAGTATTTT.

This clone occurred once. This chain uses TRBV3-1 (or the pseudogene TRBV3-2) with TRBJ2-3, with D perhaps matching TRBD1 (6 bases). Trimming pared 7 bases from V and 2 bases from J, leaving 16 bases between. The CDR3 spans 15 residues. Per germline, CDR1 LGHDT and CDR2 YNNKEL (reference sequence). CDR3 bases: TGTGCCAGCACCTTTAAGGGGGTTTCCACAGATACGCAGTATTTT. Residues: CASTFKGVSTDTQYF.

CDR3 region: CASSLVGAGNSPLHF. As DNA, the CDR3 is TGTGCCAGCAGCTTAGTAGGGGCTGGTAATTCACCCCTCCACTTT. The chain employs TRBV7-2 and TRBJ1-6; D perhaps matches TRBD1 (5 bases). Germline V lookup: CDR1 SGHTA, CDR2 FQGNSA. The CDR3 has 15 residues. Trimming shortened V by 1 base and J by 6 bases, and 10 bases separated the two germline ends.

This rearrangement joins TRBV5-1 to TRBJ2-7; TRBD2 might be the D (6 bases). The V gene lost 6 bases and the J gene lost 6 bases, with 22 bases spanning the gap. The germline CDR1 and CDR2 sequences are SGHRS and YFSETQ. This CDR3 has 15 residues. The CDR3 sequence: CASTDVGGTWSEQYF. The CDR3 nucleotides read TGCGCCAGCACCGACGTAGGAGGGACGTGGAGCGAGCAGTACTTC.

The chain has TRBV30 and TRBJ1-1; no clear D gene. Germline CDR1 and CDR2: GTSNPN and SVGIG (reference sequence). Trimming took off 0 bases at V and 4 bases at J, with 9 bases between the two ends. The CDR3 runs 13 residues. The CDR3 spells CAWSVMGVTEAFF. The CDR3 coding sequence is TGTGCCTGGAGTGTGATGGGAGTCACTGAAGCTTTCTTT. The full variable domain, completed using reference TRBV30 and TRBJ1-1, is SQTIHQWPATLVQPVGSPLSLECTVEGTSNPNLYWYRQAAGRGLQLLFYSVGIGQISSEVPQNLSASRPQDRQFILSSKKLLLSDSGFYLCAWSVMGVTEAFFGQGTRLTVV.

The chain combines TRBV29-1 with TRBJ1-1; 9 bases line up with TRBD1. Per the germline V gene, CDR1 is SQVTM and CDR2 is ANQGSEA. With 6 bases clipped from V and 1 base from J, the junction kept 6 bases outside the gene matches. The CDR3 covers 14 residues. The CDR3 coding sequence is TGCAGCGTACCCACAGGGGGCGCGAACACTGAAGCTTTCTTT. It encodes CSVPTGGANTEAFF.

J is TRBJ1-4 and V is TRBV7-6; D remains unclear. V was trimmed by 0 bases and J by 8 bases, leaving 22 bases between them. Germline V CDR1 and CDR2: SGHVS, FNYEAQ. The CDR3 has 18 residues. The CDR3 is CASSLAPARNDRGEKLFF. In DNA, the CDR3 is TGTGCCAGCAGCTTAGCGCCGGCAAGGAACGACCGGGGAGAAAAACTGTTTTTT.

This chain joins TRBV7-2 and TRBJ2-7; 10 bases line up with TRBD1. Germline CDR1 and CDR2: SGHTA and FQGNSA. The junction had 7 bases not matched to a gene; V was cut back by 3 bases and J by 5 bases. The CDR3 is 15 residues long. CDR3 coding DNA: TGTGCCAGCAGCTTCCTCCGGGACAGGGGACACGAGCAGTACTTC. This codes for CASSFLRDRGHEQYF. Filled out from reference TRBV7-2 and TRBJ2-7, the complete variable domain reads GAGVSQSPSNKVTEKGKDVELRCDPISGHTALYWYRQSLGQGLEFLIYFQGNSAPDKSGLPSDRFSAERTGGSVSTLTIQRTQQEDSAVYLCASSFLRDRGHEQYFGPGTRLTVT.

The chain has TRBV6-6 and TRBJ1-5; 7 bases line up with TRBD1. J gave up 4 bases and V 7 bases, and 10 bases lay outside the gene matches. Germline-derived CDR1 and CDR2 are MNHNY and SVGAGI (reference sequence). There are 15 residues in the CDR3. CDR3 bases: TGTGCCAGCACCACGATGGACAGGTTGAATCAGCCCCAGCATTTT. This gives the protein CASTTMDRLNQPQHF.

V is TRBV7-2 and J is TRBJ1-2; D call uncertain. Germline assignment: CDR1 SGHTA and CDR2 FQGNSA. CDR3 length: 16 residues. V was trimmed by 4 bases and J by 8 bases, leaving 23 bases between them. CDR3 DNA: TGTGCCAGCAGCTCCAGTTTGTTTGGAGGGCGTAGCGGCTACACCTTC. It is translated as CASSSSLFGGRSGYTF.

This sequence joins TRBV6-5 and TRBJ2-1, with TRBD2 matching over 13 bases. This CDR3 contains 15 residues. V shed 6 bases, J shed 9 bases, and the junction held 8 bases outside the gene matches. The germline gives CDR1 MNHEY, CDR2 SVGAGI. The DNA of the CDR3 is TGTGCCAGCAGGACTAGCGGGAGGACTTCCCTTGAGCAGTTCTTC. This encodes CASRTSGRTSLEQFF.

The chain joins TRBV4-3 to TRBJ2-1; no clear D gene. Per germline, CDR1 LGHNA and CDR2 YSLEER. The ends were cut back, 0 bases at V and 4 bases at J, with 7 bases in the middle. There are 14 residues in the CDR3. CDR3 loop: CASSQDPLYNEQFF. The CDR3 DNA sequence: TGCGCCAGCAGCCAAGACCCTCTTTACAATGAGCAGTTCTTC.

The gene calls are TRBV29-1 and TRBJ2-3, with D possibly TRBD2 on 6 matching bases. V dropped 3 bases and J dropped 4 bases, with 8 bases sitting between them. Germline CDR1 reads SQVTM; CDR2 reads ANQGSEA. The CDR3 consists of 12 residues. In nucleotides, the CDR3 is TGCAGCGTTGACCCGGGGGCAGATACGCAGTATTTT. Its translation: CSVDPGADTQYF.

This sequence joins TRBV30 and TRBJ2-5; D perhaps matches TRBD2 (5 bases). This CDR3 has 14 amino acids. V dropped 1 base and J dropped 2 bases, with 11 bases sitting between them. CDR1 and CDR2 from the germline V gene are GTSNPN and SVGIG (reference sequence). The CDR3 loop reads CAWSGHTRQETQYF. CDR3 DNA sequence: TGTGCCTGGAGTGGTCACACTAGACAAGAGACCCAGTACTTC.

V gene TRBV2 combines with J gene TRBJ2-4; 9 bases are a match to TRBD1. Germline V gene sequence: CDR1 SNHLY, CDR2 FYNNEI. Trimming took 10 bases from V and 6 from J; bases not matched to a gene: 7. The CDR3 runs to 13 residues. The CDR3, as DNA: TGTGCCACAACCCCGACAGGGGGAAACATTCAGTACTTC. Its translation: CATTPTGGNIQYF. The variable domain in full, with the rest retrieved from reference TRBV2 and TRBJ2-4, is EPEVTQTPSHQVTQMGQEVILRCVPISNHLYFYWYRQILGQKVEFLVSFYNNEISEKSEIFDDQFSVERPDGSNFTLKIRSTKLEDSAMYFCATTPTGGNIQYFGAGTRLSVL.

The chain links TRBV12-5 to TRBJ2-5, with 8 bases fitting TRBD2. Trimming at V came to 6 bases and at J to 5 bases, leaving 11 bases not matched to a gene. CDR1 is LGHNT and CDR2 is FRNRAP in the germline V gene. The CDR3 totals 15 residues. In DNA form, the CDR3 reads TGTGCTAGTGGCCCGGGGGGGGATAAGAGGGAGACCCAGTACTTC. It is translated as CASGPGGDKRETQYF. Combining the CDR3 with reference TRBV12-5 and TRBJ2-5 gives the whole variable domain DARVTQTPRHKVTEMGQEVTMRCQPILGHNTVFWYRQTMMQGLELLAYFRNRAPLDDSGMPKDRFSAEMPDATLATLKIQPSEPRDSAVYFCASGPGGDKRETQYFGPGTRLLVL.

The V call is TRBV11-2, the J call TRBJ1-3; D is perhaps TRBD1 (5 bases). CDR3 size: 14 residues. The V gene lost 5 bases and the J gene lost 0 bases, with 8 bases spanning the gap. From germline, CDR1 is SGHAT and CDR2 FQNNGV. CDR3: CASSPGPSGNTIYF. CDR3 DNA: TGTGCCAGCAGCCCAGGGCCCTCTGGAAACACCATATATTTT.

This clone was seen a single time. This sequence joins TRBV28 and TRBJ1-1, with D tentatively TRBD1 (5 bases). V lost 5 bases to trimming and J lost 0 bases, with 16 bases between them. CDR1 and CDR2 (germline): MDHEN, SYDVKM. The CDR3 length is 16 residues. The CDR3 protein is CASSPRGRAMNTEAFF. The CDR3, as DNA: TGTGCCAGCAGTCCGCGAGGCAGGGCGATGAACACTGAAGCTTTCTTT.